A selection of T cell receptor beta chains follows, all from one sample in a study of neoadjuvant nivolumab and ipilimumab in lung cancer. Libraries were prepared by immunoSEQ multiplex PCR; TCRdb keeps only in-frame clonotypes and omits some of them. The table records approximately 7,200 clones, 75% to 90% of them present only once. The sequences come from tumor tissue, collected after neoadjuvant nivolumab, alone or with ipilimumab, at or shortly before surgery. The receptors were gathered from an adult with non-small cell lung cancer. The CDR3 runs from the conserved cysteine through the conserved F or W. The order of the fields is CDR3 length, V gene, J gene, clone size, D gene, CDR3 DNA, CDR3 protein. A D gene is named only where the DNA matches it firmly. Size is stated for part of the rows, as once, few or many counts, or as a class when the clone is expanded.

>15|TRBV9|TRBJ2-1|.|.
TGTGCCAGCAGCGCCCGACTGGATTCCTACAATGAGCAGTTCTTC
CASSARLDSYNEQFF
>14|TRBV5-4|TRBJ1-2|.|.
TGTGCCAGCAGCTTCACAGGGATGGGCTATGGCTACACCTTC
CASSFTGMGYGYTF
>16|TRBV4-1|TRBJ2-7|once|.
TGCGCCAGCAGCCAAGTTGAGGCGCTTCGTTCCTACGAGCAGTACTTC
CASSQVEALRSYEQYF
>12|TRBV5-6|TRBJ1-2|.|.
TGTGCCAGCAGCTTGTTAACAGCTGGCTACACCTTC
CASSLLTAGYTF
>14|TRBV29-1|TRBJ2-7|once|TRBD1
TGCAGCGCCACCGGGACAGCCAAAGGGTACGAGCAGTACTTC
CSATGTAKGYEQYF
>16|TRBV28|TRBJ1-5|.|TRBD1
TGTGCCAGCAGCAGAACAGGGGGCCTGAGCAATCAGCCCCAGCATTTT
CASSRTGGLSNQPQHF
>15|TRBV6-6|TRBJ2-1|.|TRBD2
TGTGCCAGCAGTCGGACTAGCGGGGGGGACAATGAGCAGTTCTTC
CASSRTSGGDNEQFF
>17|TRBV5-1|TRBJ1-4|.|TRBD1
TGCGCCAGCAGCTCATCCCACGGGACAGTTCACAATGAAAAACTGTTTTTT
CASSSSHGTVHNEKLFF
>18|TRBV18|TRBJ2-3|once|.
TGTGCCAGCTCACCCGGGAAGACTAGTAGGTTGGGTGCAGATACGCAGTATTTT
CASSPGKTSRLGADTQYF
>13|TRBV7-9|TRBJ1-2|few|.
TGTGCCAGCAGCTCTCAGACGGGAAATGGCTACACCTTC
CASSSQTGNGYTF
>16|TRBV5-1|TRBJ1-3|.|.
TGCGCCAGCAGCTTGGCCGTGGGAGGGACTGGAAACACCATATATTTT
CASSLAVGGTGNTIYF
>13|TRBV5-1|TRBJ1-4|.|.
TGCGCCAGCAGCGATGAAGTGAATGAAAAACTGTTTTTT
CASSDEVNEKLFF
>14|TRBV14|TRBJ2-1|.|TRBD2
TGTGCCAGCAGCCGAGGGACTAGCTTCAATGAGCAGTTCTTC
CASSRGTSFNEQFF
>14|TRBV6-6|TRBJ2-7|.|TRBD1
TGTGCCAGCAGTTACGGGACAGGGTGGTACGAGCAGTACTTC
CASSYGTGWYEQYF
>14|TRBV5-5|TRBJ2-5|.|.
TGTGCCAGCAGCTTCCGCTTGCCTGGAGAGACCCAGTACTTC
CASSFRLPGETQYF
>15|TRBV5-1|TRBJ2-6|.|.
TGCGCCAGCAGCCCCATGTTCTCTGGGGCCAACGTCCTGACTTTC
CASSPMFSGANVLTF
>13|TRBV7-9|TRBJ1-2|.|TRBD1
TGTGCCAGCTCCGCCGGGACAGACTATGGCTACACCTTC
CASSAGTDYGYTF
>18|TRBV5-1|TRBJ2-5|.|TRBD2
TGCGCCAGCAGCTGGGTCCTTCTAGCGGGAGCAGTGGGGGAGACCCAGTACTTC
CASSWVLLAGAVGETQYF